The sequence of this TCR beta chain was determined in a study of blood T cell repertoires in COVID-19. Overall study: Sites in the United States, Italy and Spain provided acute and convalescent COVID-19 samples. PBMCs, B-cell-depleted T cells, or T cells were the source of the cDNA or gDNA that made up the material.

Original processing notes: Estimation of nucleated cell counts was performed using reference gene primer amplification. Assay used: immunoSEQ multiplex PCR; TCRdb lists only in-frame clones, some missing. The D gene and trimming were derived from the DNA, and the V and J assignments and clone size from that table. The sample lists some 250,000 clones; approximately 82% were seen once. Germline trimming cut 4 bases from V and 2 bases from J; bases unmatched to any gene: 5. From germline, CDR1 is SGHRS and CDR2 YFSETQ. The CDR3 totals 14 residues. The chain uses TRBV5-1 and TRBJ1-2; 7 bases are a match to TRBD1. The sequence derives from a woman under 30 with acute or convalescent COVID-19. The sequenced material came from peripheral blood. The DNA of the CDR3 is TGCGCCAGCAGCCCCGGGACAGTAAACTATGGCTACACCTTC. Its translation is CASSPGTVNYGYTF.